This T cell receptor beta chain was identified in a study of lymphopenia after photon versus proton radiotherapy (dated by TCRdb to between 2018 and 2020). Turning to the overall study: The study compared the immunological effects of photon versus proton radiation therapy in patients with gastrointestinal tumors who developed high-grade lymphopenia. The study aimed to characterize how the two radiation modalities differ in their impact on the immune system. The cohort comprised approximately 21 patients with gastrointestinal tumors who received either photon or proton therapy and then developed lymphopenia.

With respect to this clone: Its recognized antigen is unknown. No base quality values were provided; no much bigger clone lies one nucleotide off.

On the study overall, not on this receptor specifically: After the lymphocyte count nadir, photon-treated repertoires showed oligoclonal expansion, especially of CD8+ Temra cells, which drove the drop in diversity. Relative stability during treatment was observed in proton-treated patients, whereas loss of naive T cells and TCR diversity and gain of effector/memory populations were observed in photon-treated patients. The survival association was assessed only in patients who died, and the authors presented better survival with proton therapy as a possibility rather than a demonstrated result. Across the cohort, a larger post-nadir drop in TCR diversity was inversely correlated with overall survival time among patients who died.

CDR1 and CDR2, looked up from the germline V gene, are MDHEN and SYDVKM. Taken from cysteine to phenylalanine, the CDR3 has 13 residues. The only DNA kept is the CDR3, 39 bases in frame from the first base. V loses 6 bases of germline sequence and J loses 2 bases, and the interval between the two ends is 10 bases. Library generation was performed with the immunoSEQ multiplex PCR assay. Alongside multiparametric flow cytometry, deep sequencing of rearranged TCR beta loci was used to profile the T cell repertoires. TCRdb limited this immuneACCESS table to in-frame rearrangements with V and J called. A share of clones is missing; checked studies link under half to unresolved V genes, and the rest is unexplained. The sample data list roughly 40,000 clones, and about four fifths of these were observed just once. Around 25% of the sample belongs to the ten largest clones.

The material was peripheral blood, obtained from a patient treated with proton-based radiotherapy. This TCR was recovered from a woman aged 70-85 years with pancreatic cancer. The chain links TRBV28 with TRBJ2-5; tentative D gene TRBD1, with 6 bases matching. The sequenced DNA is TGTGCCAGCAGCACAGGGCGTCAAGAGACCCAGTACTTC. This sequence encodes CASSTGRQETQYF.